The 27 T cell receptor beta chains below come from one sample, sequenced in a study of CXCR3-negative and CXCR3-positive naive CD8 T cells. UMI-labeled 5' RACE TRB cDNA libraries were prepared from the cells. TCRdb reworked the 5' RACE reads into one entry per CDR3 protein, no DNA. The ten top clones account for around 1.7%, within a sample of roughly 89,000 distinct CDR3 sequences. Sample: naive CXCR3- CD8+ T cells from blood. Subset denoted: CD45RO-CCR7+CD27+CD95- naive CD8+ T cells lacking CXCR3 (TNR3-). All receptors come from a human donor in good health. Some clones in this sample may be carry-over from other donors' samples.

This chain connects TRBV5-1 to TRBJ1-1; TCRdb's D gene call, TRBD1, goes unchecked for lack of DNA. CDR3 length: 14 residues. Germline values: CDR1 SGHRS, CDR2 YFSETQ. CDR3 protein: CASSGGRGNTEAFF. The full variable domain, in which reference TRBV5-1 and TRBJ1-1 provide the parts outside the CDR3, is KAGVTQTPRYLIKTRGQQVTLSCSPISGHRSVSWYQQTPGQGLQFLFEYFSETQRNKGNFPGRFSGRQFSNSRSEMNVSTLELGDSALYLCASSGGRGNTEAFFGQGTRLTVV.

This sequence joins TRBV7-9 and TRBJ1-2; lacking DNA, the TRBD1 call made by TCRdb goes unchecked. CDR1 and CDR2 from the germline V gene are SEHNR and FQNEAQ (reference sequence). The CDR3 sequence is 18 residues long. The CDR3 spells CASSLARGGGAQSYGYTF.

The chain combines TRBV6-6 with TRBJ2-5; TCRdb gives TRBD1 as the D gene, but with no DNA this cannot be confirmed. The V gene's germline CDR1 is MNHNY and CDR2 SVGAGI (reference sequence). CDR3 length: 13 residues. CDR3 residues: CASTLGGWETQYF.

V is TRBV28 and J is TRBJ2-7. In germline, CDR1 is MDHEN, CDR2 SYDVKM. CDR3 length: 13 residues. CDR3 amino acids: CASTLLIGYEQYF.

This chain joins TRBV7-9 and TRBJ2-3; checking the TCRdb D call of TRBD2 is not possible without DNA. CDR1 and CDR2 (germline): SEHNR, FQNEAQ (reference sequence). This CDR3 comprises 16 residues. The CDR3 loop is CASSPLAIPSTDTQYF.

This chain links TRBV5-1 with TRBJ2-2. The CDR3 consists of 12 residues. CDR1 and CDR2 from the germline V gene are SGHRS and YFSETQ. The chain's CDR3 is CASSLSRKELFF.

The chain couples TRBV29-1 to TRBJ2-3; TCRdb lists TRBD1, though no DNA is available to test this call. CDR1 and CDR2 from the germline V gene are SQVTM and ANQGSEA. The CDR3 runs to 14 residues. This chain's CDR3 is CSVPRGGAPDTQYF.

The chain links TRBV7-9 to TRBJ2-7; absent DNA, TCRdb's TRBD1 call cannot be checked. Germline V gene sequence: CDR1 SEHNR, CDR2 FQNEAQ (reference sequence). The CDR3 runs 15 residues. CDR3 protein: CASSPRTAIGYEQYF.

The genes are TRBV11-3 and TRBJ2-2; TCRdb names TRBD2, which stays unverified in the absence of DNA. The germline V gene has CDR1 SGHNT and CDR2 YENEEA. The CDR3 length is 14 residues. CDR3 residues: CASTAGGNTGELFF.

The chain joins TRBV29-1 to TRBJ2-1; the TCRdb call, TRBD2, lacks DNA for checking. The CDR3 contains 18 residues. Per germline, CDR1 SQVTM and CDR2 ANQGSEA. CDR3 in amino acids: CSVEDLIAGGSSYNEQFF.

V and J are TRBV7-9 and TRBJ2-1; the D gene TCRdb calls, TRBD2, cannot be checked with no DNA. Germline values: CDR1 SEHNR, CDR2 FQNEAQ (reference sequence). The CDR3 runs to 17 residues. This CDR3 is CASSFSGLAVSYNEQFF.

This chain connects TRBV7-3 to TRBJ2-2. This CDR3 contains 14 residues. Germline CDR1 reads SGHTA; CDR2 reads FQGTGA. The CDR3 is CASSSDANTGELFF.

The genes are TRBV28 and TRBJ2-5; absent DNA, TCRdb's TRBD2 call cannot be checked. CDR1 and CDR2 (germline): MDHEN, SYDVKM. This CDR3 has 15 amino acids. The CDR3 loop reads CASSLGLAGAETQYF.

The J gene is TRBJ2-7, the V gene TRBV3-1; TCRdb calls TRBD1, which cannot be checked without DNA. Per germline, CDR1 LGHDT and CDR2 YNNKEL (reference sequence). This CDR3 region has 16 residues. CDR3 residues: CASSQVTARGPYEQYF.

The chain uses TRBV11-2 and TRBJ2-1. The CDR3 runs 12 residues. Germline loops: CDR1 SGHAT, CDR2 FQNNGV. The CDR3 sequence is CASSVGTREQFF.

The V and J genes are TRBV9 and TRBJ1-1; absent DNA, TCRdb's TRBD1 call cannot be checked. The CDR3 spans 15 residues. The germline CDR1 and CDR2 sequences are SGDLS and YYNGEE. CDR3 amino acids: CASSVGAGGVSEAFF.

CDR3 in amino acids: CASSFSIAGGYYNEQFF. This chain uses TRBV5-1 with TRBJ2-1; TCRdb gives TRBD2 as the D gene, but with no DNA this cannot be confirmed. This CDR3 has 17 residues. Germline assignment: CDR1 SGHRS and CDR2 YFSETQ.

The chain's CDR3 is CASSSTSKPGELFF. V and J are TRBV11-2 and TRBJ2-2; TCRdb names TRBD2, which stays unverified in the absence of DNA. Germline-derived CDR1 and CDR2 are SGHAT and FQNNGV. The CDR3 has 14 amino acids. Variable domain in full (rest from reference TRBV11-2 and TRBJ2-2): EAGVAQSPRYKIIEKRQSVAFWCNPISGHATLYWYQQILGQGPKLLIQFQNNGVVDDSQLPKDRFSAERLKGVDSTLKIQPAKLEDSAVYLCASSSTSKPGELFFGEGSRLTVL.

The rearrangement joins TRBV13 to TRBJ1-1; TCRdb names TRBD1, which stays unverified in the absence of DNA. Germline-derived CDR1 and CDR2 are PRHDT and FYEKMQ (reference sequence). CDR3 length equals 13 residues. The CDR3 is CASSPWDSREAFF.

The chain uses TRBV4-1 and TRBJ2-2; TCRdb names TRBD2, which stays unverified in the absence of DNA. The CDR3 loop spans 16 amino acids. The germline gives CDR1 MGHRA, CDR2 YSYEKL. The CDR3 sequence is CASSQAWTSDTGELFF.

The chain has TRBV6-6 and TRBJ1-1. CDR1 and CDR2 from the germline V gene are MNHNY and SVGAGI (reference sequence). The CDR3 runs to 14 residues. The CDR3 is CASSLGAGGTEAFF.

This sequence joins TRBV28 and TRBJ2-7. Germline V lookup: CDR1 MDHEN, CDR2 SYDVKM. The CDR3 extends over 12 amino acids. CDR3 region: CASIGGSYEQYF.

The rearrangement uses TRBV20-1 and TRBJ2-5; there is no DNA to check the TCRdb D call of TRBD2. The germline V gene has CDR1 DFQATT and CDR2 SNEGSKA (reference sequence). This CDR3 spans 13 amino acids. CDR3 loop: CSAREEGRETQYF.

The rearrangement links TRBV7-3 to TRBJ2-1; TCRdb's assignment of TRBD2 cannot be checked, as there is no DNA. The CDR3 sequence is 16 residues long. Germline V lookup: CDR1 SGHTA, CDR2 FQGTGA. CDR3 protein: CASSLEGRPPYNEQFF. Using reference TRBV7-3 and TRBJ2-1 for the parts outside the CDR3, the full variable domain is GAGVSQTPSNKVTEKGKYVELRCDPISGHTALYWYRQSLGQGPEFLIYFQGTGAADDSGLPNDRFFAVRPEGSVSTLKIQRTERGDSAVYLCASSLEGRPPYNEQFFGPGTRLTVL.

The chain combines TRBV6-5 with TRBJ2-7; TCRdb proposes TRBD1, but this gene call is untestable without DNA. Germline CDR1 MNHEY, CDR2 SVGAGI. The CDR3 contains 18 residues. The CDR3 sequence is CASSYSIPLGGSSYEQYF.

V and J are TRBV28 and TRBJ2-1; TCRdb's D gene call, TRBD2, goes unchecked for lack of DNA. CDR1 is MDHEN, CDR2 SYDVKM, per germline. There are 16 residues in the CDR3. The CDR3 loop is CASSLLLAGGINEQFF.

This chain links TRBV12-3 or TRBV12-4 with TRBJ2-4; the TRBD1 assignment by TCRdb is unverifiable without DNA. CDR3 length equals 18 residues. The CDR3 region is CASSFGGGGTFLGNIQYF.